A selection of T cell receptor beta chains follows, all from one sample in a study of naive and memory T cell subsets. TCRdb re-called the UMI-ligation and nested PCR reads through MiXCR, storing one row per CDR3 protein. The table has approximately 140,000 distinct CDR3 sequences, about 20% seen once. Sequencing was performed on naive CD8+ T cells from blood. The receptors originated from a human donor in good health. Each CDR3 is given with its conserved first and last residue. Fields, in order: J gene, V gene, clone size, D gene, CDR3 DNA, CDR3 protein. A D gene is named only where the DNA matches it firmly. Clone size is stated in some rows and not others, as once, few, many or a class when expanded.

TRBJ2-1,TRBV7-9,few,.,TGTGCCAGCAGCTTAGCGGTGGCGGGTAGCTCCTACAATGAGCAGTTCTTC,CASSLAVAGSSYNEQFF
TRBJ2-5,TRBV5-5,.,.,TGTGCCAGCAGCTTGGTAGGTCAGGTACAAGAGACCCAGTACTTC,CASSLVGQVQETQYF
TRBJ2-2,TRBV20-1,.,.,TGCAGTGCCGTCCGGGGCACCGGGGAGCTGTTTTTT,CSAVRGTGELFF
TRBJ2-3,TRBV9,many,.,TGTGCCAGCAGCGTACTTAGCACAGATACGCAGTATTTT,CASSVLSTDTQYF
TRBJ1-5,TRBV29-1,few,.,TGCAGCGTTGAAAAGGGTCGTGAGGGGGATCAGCCCCAGCATTTT,CSVEKGREGDQPQHF
TRBJ1-1,TRBV5-6,.,.,TGTGCCAGCAGCTTGGCCTTCTCGTCTGGGGGGAAGAACACTGAAGCTTTCTTT,CASSLAFSSGGKNTEAFF
TRBJ2-7,TRBV6-6,.,TRBD1,TGTGCCAGCAGGGAAAAAGACAGGGTGGATAGCGAGCAGTACTTC,CASREKDRVDSEQYF
TRBJ2-2,TRBV27,few,TRBD2,TGTGCCAGCAGCCCGGGGACTAGTGTCGGGGAGCTGTTTTTT,CASSPGTSVGELFF
TRBJ1-1,TRBV7-9,few,.,TGTGCCAGCAGCTTAGCGCAGGTGAACACTGAAGCTTTCTTT,CASSLAQVNTEAFF
TRBJ2-5,TRBV6-6,few,.,TGTGCCAGCAGTTGGCAGGGGTACGGGGAGACCCAGTACTTC,CASSWQGYGETQYF
TRBJ2-3,TRBV14,few,TRBD2,TGTGCCAGCAGCAAACGCACTAGCGGGAGCACAGATACGCAGTATTTT,CASSKRTSGSTDTQYF
TRBJ1-1,TRBV7-2,once,TRBD1,TGTGCCAGCAGCACGGGACAGGGAGGGATGAACACTGAAGCTTTCTTT,CASSTGQGGMNTEAFF
TRBJ2-6,TRBV7-9,.,.,TGTGCCAGCAGTCACAGTTTCTCTGGGGCCAACGTCCTGACTTTC,CASSHSFSGANVLTF
TRBJ2-3,TRBV5-1,few,TRBD2,TGCGCCAGCAGCGGTACTAGCGGATCCACAGATACGCAGTATTTT,CASSGTSGSTDTQYF
TRBJ2-7,TRBV4-3,few,TRBD1,TGCGCCAGCAGCCAAGCCCGGGACAGGGCCTACGAGCAGTACTTC,CASSQARDRAYEQYF
TRBJ2-7,TRBV5-1,.,TRBD2,TGCGCCAGCAGCTTGGCGGGAGGGACGGCCGAGCAGTACTTC,CASSLAGGTAEQYF
TRBJ2-2,TRBV11-2,.,.,TGTGCCAGCAGCTTCGAAATGCGCAGCAACACCGGGGAGCTGTTTTTT,CASSFEMRSNTGELFF
TRBJ1-1,TRBV5-1,.,.,TGCGCCAGCACCCTGTCAGTGAACACTGAAGCTTTCTTT,CASTLSVNTEAFF
TRBJ1-1,TRBV19,.,.,TGTGCCAGTAGTATAGGGGACGGATCTGAAGCTTTCTTT,CASSIGDGSEAFF
TRBJ2-1,TRBV6-5,.,.,TGTGCCAGCAGTTTCCGGGACTGGAGCTCCTACAATGAGCAGTTCTTC,CASSFRDWSSYNEQFF
TRBJ2-7,TRBV10-3,few,.,TGTGCCATCAGTGAGTCGACAGCCTACGAGCAGTACTTC,CAISESTAYEQYF
TRBJ1-2,TRBV19,few,TRBD1,TGTGCCAGTAGTTCCGGGACAGGCCTCACCAACTATGGCTACACCTTC,CASSSGTGLTNYGYTF
TRBJ2-5,TRBV9,few,TRBD2,TGTGCCAGCAGCGTAGTAAGTGGGGAGACTAGCGGCCGATGGGAGACCCAGTACTTC,CASSVVSGETSGRWETQYF
TRBJ2-1,TRBV19,few,.,TGTGCCAGTAGTATGTGGGACACCTCCAATGAGCAGTTCTTC,CASSMWDTSNEQFF
TRBJ2-7,TRBV12-3/TRBV12-4,few,.,TGTGCCAGCAGTTTCTCCGGGGGTGACGAGCAGTACTTC,CASSFSGGDEQYF
TRBJ2-1,TRBV28,.,TRBD2,TGTGCCAGCAGTTTGATCCTAGCGGGAGGTGATGAGCAGTTCTTC,CASSLILAGGDEQFF
TRBJ1-2,TRBV15,.,.,TGTGCCACCAGCAGAGATTTCACCAGGGACCGTAATAACTATGGCTACACCTTC,CATSRDFTRDRNNYGYTF
TRBJ1-3,TRBV27,.,.,TGTGCCAGCAGTTTAGCAGGGAACTCTGGAAACACCATATATTTT,CASSLAGNSGNTIYF
TRBJ1-1,TRBV6-5,.,.,TGTGCCAGCAGTTACGGCGCCGCTACCGAAGCTTTCTTT,CASSYGAATEAFF
TRBJ2-3,TRBV24-1,.,TRBD2,TGTGCCACCAGTGATTCGAGACTAGCGGTGACTAGCACAGATACGCAGTATTTT,CATSDSRLAVTSTDTQYF
TRBJ1-1,TRBV29-1,.,.,TGCAGCGTTGAAGTGGGCGTCAGCAACACTGAAGCTTTCTTT,CSVEVGVSNTEAFF
TRBJ2-7,TRBV6-5,few,.,TGTGCCAGCACCCCGGACGGTTACGAGCAGTACTTC,CASTPDGYEQYF
TRBJ2-7,TRBV28,.,.,TGTGCCAGCAGCTCTCCCTGGTTCCGGAACTACGAGCAGTACTTC,CASSSPWFRNYEQYF
TRBJ2-7,TRBV29-1,.,TRBD2,TGCAGCGTTCAACTCAGCGGGGCCTACGAGCAGTACTTC,CSVQLSGAYEQYF
TRBJ2-1,TRBV6-5,few,TRBD2,TGTGCCAGCAGTCCCACCCCCCTAGCGGGATACAATGAGCAGTTCTTC,CASSPTPLAGYNEQFF
TRBJ2-1,TRBV7-9,few,TRBD2,TGTGCCAGCAGCTTATCCGGGGGGAATCCTGACAATGAGCAGTTCTTC,CASSLSGGNPDNEQFF
TRBJ2-7,TRBV29-1,.,.,TGCAGCGCATCCTCAGCCTACGAGCAGTACTTC,CSASSAYEQYF
TRBJ2-1,TRBV29-1,few,TRBD2,TGCAGCGTTGACCGTACTAGCGGGAGGGCCGGTGAGCAGTTCTTC,CSVDRTSGRAGEQFF
TRBJ2-2,TRBV3-1,.,TRBD1,TGTGCCAGCAGCTATACAGGGGTCACCGGGGAGCTGTTTTTT,CASSYTGVTGELFF
TRBJ2-1,TRBV9,few,TRBD2,TGTGCCAGCAGCCTATCTTCCCGTCGGACTAGCGGGAGGAGCTCCTACAATGAGCAGTTCTTC,CASSLSSRRTSGRSSYNEQFF
TRBJ2-7,TRBV7-9,.,TRBD1,TGTGCCAGCAGCTACCCAGACAGGGGTCCGGACGAGCAGTACTTC,CASSYPDRGPDEQYF
TRBJ2-7,TRBV29-1,.,TRBD1,TGCAGCGTTGGGGCCGGGACAGACTCCTACGAGCAGTACTTC,CSVGAGTDSYEQYF
TRBJ2-3,TRBV10-3,.,TRBD2,TGTGCCACAAAACCTTTCCTAGCGGGACTCACAGATACGCAGTATTTT,CATKPFLAGLTDTQYF
TRBJ2-1,TRBV4-1,few,TRBD1,TGCGCCAGCAGCCAAGAACAGGGGGCATGGAATGAGCAGTTCTTC,CASSQEQGAWNEQFF
TRBJ2-3,TRBV7-7,few,TRBD1,TGTGCCAGCAGCCCGGACAGGGGTGATACGCAGTATTTT,CASSPDRGDTQYF
TRBJ2-7,TRBV30,once,.,TGTGCCTTGGAGACCCCGGGGCGGGAGCAGTACTTC,CALETPGREQYF
TRBJ1-1,TRBV6-6,few,.,TGTGCCAGCATCCAGGGAGGCACTGAAGCTTTCTTT,CASIQGGTEAFF
TRBJ1-5,TRBV27,many,.,TGTGCCAGCAGGGTAGGAGGGCTCGACCAGCCCCAGCATTTT,CASRVGGLDQPQHF
TRBJ2-2,TRBV6-5,.,.,TGTGCCAGCAGTTACGTGGACATCGGGGAGCTGTTTTTT,CASSYVDIGELFF
TRBJ2-1,TRBV2,.,.,TGTGCCAGCAGTGTCGTTCGAGCGGTAAGCTCCTACAATGAGCAGTTCTTC,CASSVVRAVSSYNEQFF
TRBJ2-7,TRBV7-9,few,.,TGTGCCAGCAGCTTAGCAGGGCCCGAGCAGTACTTC,CASSLAGPEQYF
TRBJ2-3,TRBV5-1,few,.,TGCGCCAGCAGCTTGCGCTCGATGGGACCAGATACGCAGTATTTT,CASSLRSMGPDTQYF
TRBJ1-3,TRBV12-3/TRBV12-4,.,TRBD1,TGTGCCAGCAGTCGACAGGGCTCTGGAAACACCATATATTTT,CASSRQGSGNTIYF
TRBJ2-3,TRBV6-6,few,.,TGTGCCAGCAGTTACTCTCGGCAGCGCACAGATACGCAGTATTTT,CASSYSRQRTDTQYF
TRBJ2-2,TRBV9,.,.,TGTGCCAGCAGCGTAGCGAGCGGATCTAACACCGGGGAGCTGTTTTTT,CASSVASGSNTGELFF
TRBJ2-7,TRBV15,few,.,TGTGCCACCAGCAGAGGGGGAGTGAGGATACACGAGCAGTACTTC,CATSRGGVRIHEQYF
TRBJ2-5,TRBV6-2/TRBV6-3,few,.,TGTGCCAGCAGTTATCTTGGGGGCCTCCAAGAGACCCAGTACTTC,CASSYLGGLQETQYF
TRBJ2-7,TRBV13,few,TRBD1,TGTGCCAGCAGCTTAGGTACGGGACAGGACTACGAGCAGTACTTC,CASSLGTGQDYEQYF
TRBJ2-1,TRBV27,few,.,TGTGCCAGCAGTTTAGAAACAGGGCCCTACAATGAGCAGTTCTTC,CASSLETGPYNEQFF